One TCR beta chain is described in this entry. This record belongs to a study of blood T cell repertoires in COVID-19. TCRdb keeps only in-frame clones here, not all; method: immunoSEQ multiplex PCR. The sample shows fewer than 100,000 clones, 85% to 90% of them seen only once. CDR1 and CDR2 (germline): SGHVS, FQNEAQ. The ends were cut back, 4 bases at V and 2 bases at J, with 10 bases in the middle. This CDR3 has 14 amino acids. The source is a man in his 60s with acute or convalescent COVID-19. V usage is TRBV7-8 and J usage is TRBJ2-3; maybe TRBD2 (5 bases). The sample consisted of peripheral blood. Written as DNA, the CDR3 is TGTGCCAGCAGCTCCTGGACTTTCACAGATACGCAGTATTTT. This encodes CASSSWTFTDTQYF.